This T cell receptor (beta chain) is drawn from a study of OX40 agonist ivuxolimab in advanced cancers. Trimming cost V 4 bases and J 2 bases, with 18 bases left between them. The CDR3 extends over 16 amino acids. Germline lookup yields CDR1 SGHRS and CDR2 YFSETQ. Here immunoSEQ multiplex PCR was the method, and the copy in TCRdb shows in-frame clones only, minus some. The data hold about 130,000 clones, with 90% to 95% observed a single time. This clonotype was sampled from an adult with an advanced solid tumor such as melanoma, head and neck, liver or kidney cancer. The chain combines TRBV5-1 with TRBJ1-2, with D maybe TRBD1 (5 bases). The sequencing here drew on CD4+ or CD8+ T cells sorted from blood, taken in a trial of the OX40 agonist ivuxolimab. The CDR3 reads CASSVGGPGGNYGYTF. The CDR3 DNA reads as TGCGCCAGCAGCGTGGGGGGACCAGGAGGGAACTATGGCTACACCTTC.